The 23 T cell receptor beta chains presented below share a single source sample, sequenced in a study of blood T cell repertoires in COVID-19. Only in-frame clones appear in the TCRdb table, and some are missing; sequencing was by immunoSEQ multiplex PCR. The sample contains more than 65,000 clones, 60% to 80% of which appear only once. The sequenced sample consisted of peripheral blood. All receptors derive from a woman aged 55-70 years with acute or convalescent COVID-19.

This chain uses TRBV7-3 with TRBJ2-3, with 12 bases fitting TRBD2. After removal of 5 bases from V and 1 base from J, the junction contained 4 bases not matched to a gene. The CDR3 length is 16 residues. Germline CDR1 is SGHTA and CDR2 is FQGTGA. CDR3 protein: CASSLLAGGGTDTQYF. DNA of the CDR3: TGTGCCAGCAGCCTCCTAGCGGGAGGGGGCACAGATACGCAGTATTTT.

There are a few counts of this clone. For the CDR3, the DNA is TGCGCCAGCAGCTTGGAGACAGGGAACACTGAAGCTTTCTTT. This gives the protein CASSLETGNTEAFF. This sequence joins TRBV5-1 and TRBJ1-1, with D possibly TRBD1 on 6 matching bases. Between the trimmed V and J ends, which lost 0 bases and 1 base, there was a span of 7 bases. CDR3 size: 14 residues. Per germline, CDR1 SGHRS and CDR2 YFSETQ.

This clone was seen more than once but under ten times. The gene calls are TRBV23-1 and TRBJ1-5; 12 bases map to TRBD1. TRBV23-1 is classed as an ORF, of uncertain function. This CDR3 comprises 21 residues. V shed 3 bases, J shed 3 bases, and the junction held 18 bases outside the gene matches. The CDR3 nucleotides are TGCGCCAGCAGTCAGGTGAGGACCGGGACAGGGGGCGTTGAGGACAATCAGCCCCAGCATTTT. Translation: CASSQVRTGTGGVEDNQPQHF.

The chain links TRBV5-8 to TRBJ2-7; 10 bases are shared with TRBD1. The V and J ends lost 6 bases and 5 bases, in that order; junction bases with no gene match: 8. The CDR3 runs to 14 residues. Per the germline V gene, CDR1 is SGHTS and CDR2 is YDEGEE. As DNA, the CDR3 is TGTGCCAGCACAGAGTTAGGGACAGGGGACGAGCAGTACTTC. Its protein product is CASTELGTGDEQYF.

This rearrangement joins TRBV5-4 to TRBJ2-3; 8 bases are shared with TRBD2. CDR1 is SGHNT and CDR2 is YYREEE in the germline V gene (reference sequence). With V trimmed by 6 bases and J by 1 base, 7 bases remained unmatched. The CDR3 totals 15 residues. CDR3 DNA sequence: TGTGCCAGCATCCCAGGCGGGGGGCGCACAGATACGCAGTATTTT. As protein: CASIPGGGRTDTQYF.

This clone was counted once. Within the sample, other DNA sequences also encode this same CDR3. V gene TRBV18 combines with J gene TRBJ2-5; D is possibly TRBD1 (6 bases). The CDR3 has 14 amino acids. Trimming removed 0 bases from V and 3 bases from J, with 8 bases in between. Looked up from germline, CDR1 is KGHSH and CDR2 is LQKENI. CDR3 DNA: TGTGCCAGCTCACCACCGGGGGCTGAAGAGACCCAGTACTTC. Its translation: CASSPPGAEETQYF.

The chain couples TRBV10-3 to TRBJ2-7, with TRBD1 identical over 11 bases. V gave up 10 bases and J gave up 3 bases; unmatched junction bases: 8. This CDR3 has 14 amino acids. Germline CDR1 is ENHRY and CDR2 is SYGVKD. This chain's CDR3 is CATSGQGVIYEQYF. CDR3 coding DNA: TGTGCCACCTCGGGACAGGGGGTAATCTACGAGCAGTACTTC.

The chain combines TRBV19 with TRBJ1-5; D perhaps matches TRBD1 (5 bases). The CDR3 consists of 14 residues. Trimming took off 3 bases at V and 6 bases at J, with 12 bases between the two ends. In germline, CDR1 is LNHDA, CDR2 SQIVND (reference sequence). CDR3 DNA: TGTGCCAGTAGTATGGGACTTCGGGGTCAGCCCCAGCATTTT. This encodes CASSMGLRGQPQHF.

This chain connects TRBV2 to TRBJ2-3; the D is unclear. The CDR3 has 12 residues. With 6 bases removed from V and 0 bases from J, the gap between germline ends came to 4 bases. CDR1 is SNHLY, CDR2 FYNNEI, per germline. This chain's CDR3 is CASRRSTDTQYF. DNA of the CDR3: TGTGCCAGCAGGCGCAGCACAGATACGCAGTATTTT. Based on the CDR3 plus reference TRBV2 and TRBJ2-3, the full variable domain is EPEVTQTPSHQVTQMGQEVILRCVPISNHLYFYWYRQILGQKVEFLVSFYNNEISEKSEIFDDQFSVERPDGSNFTLKIRSTKLEDSAMYFCASRRSTDTQYFGPGTRLTVL.

This chain's CDR3 is CASSFGLRSPLHF. For the CDR3, the DNA is TGTGCCAGCAGTTTTGGTCTGCGTTCACCCCTCCACTTT. The V call is TRBV12-3 or TRBV12-4, the J call TRBJ1-6; D gene ambiguous. V lost 3 bases to trimming and J lost 9 bases, with 9 bases between them. The CDR3 extends over 13 amino acids.

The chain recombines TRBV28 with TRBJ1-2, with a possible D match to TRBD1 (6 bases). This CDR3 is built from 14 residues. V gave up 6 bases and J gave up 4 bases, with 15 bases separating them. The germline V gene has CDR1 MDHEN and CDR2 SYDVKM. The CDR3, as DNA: TGTGCCAGCAGCATCCAGGGGTTTTCCTATGGCTACACCTTC. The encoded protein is CASSIQGFSYGYTF.

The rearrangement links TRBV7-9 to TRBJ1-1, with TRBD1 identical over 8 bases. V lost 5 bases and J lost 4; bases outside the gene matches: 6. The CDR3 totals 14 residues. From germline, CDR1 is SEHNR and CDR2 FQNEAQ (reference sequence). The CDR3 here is CASSLLDRATEAFF. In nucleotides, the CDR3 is TGTGCCAGCAGCCTCCTGGACAGGGCCACTGAAGCTTTCTTT.

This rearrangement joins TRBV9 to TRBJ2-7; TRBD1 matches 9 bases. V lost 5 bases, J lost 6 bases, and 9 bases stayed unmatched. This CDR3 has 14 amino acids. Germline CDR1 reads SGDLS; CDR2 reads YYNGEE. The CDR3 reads CASSTGGAVLEQYF. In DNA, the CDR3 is TGTGCCAGCAGTACAGGGGGCGCTGTGCTCGAGCAGTACTTC.

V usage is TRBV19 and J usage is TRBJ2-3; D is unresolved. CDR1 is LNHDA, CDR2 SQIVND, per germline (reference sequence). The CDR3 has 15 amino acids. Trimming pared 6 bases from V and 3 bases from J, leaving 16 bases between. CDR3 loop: CASRPSPPETDTQYF. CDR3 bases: TGTGCCAGTAGGCCATCCCCCCCGGAGACAGATACGCAGTATTTT.

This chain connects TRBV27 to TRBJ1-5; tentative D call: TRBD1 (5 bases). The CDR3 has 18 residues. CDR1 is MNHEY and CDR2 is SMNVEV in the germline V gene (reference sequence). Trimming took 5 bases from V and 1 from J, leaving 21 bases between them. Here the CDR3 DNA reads TGTGCCAGCAGTGCCTCCAGCAGGGAGGTGGGGAGCAATCAGCCCCAGCATTTT. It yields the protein CASSASSREVGSNQPQHF.

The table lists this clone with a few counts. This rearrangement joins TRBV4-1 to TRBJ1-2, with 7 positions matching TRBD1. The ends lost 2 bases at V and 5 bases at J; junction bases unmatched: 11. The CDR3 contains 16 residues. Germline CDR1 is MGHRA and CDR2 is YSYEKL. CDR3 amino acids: CASSQLSGTAAYGYTF. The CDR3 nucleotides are TGCGCCAGCAGCCAACTTTCGGGGACAGCGGCGTATGGCTACACCTTC.

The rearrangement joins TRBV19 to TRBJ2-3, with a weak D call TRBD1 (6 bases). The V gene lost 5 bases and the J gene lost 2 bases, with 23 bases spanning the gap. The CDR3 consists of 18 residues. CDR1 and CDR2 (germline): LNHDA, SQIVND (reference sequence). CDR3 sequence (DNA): TGTGCCAGTAGTCCCATAACGGGCAGGACAGTGTTCACAGATACGCAGTATTTT. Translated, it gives CASSPITGRTVFTDTQYF. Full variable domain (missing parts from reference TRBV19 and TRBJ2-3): DGGITQSPKYLFRKEGQNVTLSCEQNLNHDAMYWYRQDPGQGLRLIYYSQIVNDFQKGDIAEGYSVSREKKESFPLTVTSAQKNPTAFYLCASSPITGRTVFTDTQYFGPGTRLTVL.

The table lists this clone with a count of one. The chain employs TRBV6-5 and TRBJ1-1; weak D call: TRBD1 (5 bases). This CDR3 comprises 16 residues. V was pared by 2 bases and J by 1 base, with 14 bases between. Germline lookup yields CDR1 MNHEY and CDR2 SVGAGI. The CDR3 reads CASSYPPGGENTEAFF. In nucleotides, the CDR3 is TGTGCCAGCAGTTACCCCCCGGGAGGGGAGAACACTGAAGCTTTCTTT.

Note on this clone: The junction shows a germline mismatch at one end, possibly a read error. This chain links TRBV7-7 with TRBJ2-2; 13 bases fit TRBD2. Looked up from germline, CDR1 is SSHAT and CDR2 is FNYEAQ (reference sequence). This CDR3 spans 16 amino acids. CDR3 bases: TGTGCTAGCAGCCGGGGACTAGCGGGGAAAACCGGGGAGCTGTTTTTT. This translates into CASSRGLAGKTGELFF.

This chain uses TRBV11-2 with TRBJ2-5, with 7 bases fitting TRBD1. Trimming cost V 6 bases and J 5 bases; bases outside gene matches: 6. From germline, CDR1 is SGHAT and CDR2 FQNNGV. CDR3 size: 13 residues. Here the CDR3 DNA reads TGTGCCAGCAGGACAGGGTCGTGGGAGACCCAGTACTTC. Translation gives CASRTGSWETQYF.

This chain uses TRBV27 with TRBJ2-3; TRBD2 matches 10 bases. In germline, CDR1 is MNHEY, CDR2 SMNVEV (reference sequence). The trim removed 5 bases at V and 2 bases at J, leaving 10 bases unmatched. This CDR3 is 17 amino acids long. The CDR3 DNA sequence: TGTGCCAGCAGTCCCTTTAGACTAGCGGGCTACACAGATACGCAGTATTTT. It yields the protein CASSPFRLAGYTDTQYF.

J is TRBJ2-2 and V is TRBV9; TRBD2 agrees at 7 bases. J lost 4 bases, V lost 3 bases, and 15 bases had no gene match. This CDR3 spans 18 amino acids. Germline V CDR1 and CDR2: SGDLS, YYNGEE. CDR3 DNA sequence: TGTGCCAGCAGCGCCTACCTGGGGACTACTCCCTCCACCGGGGAGCTGTTTTTT. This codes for CASSAYLGTTPSTGELFF.

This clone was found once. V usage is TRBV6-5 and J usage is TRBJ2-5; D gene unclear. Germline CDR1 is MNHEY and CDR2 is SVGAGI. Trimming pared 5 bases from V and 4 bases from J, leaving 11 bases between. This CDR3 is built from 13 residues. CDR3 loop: CASSLDPGETQYF. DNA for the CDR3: TGTGCCAGCAGTCTCGACCCGGGAGAGACCCAGTACTTC.